This T cell receptor beta chain was retrieved from a study of Graves' ophthalmopathy and Graves' hyperthyroidism. Study-wide context: Stable hyperthyroidism was defined by absence of ophthalmopathy within 18 months of follow-up. Study-wide findings and caveats: In blood appeared most of the expanded thyroid clonotypes whose frequency exceeded 0.001. At just over 70% sensitivity and 72.22% specificity, the model predicted progression of the ophthalmopathy.

Amplified material comprised TCR beta CDR3 regions derived from RNA transcripts. HTBI primers served in a first-round RT-PCR, which a second-round multiplex PCR followed. MiXCR, applied by TCRdb to the multiplex PCR reads, yields one record per CDR3 protein. This sample has around 1.1 million distinct CDR3 sequences, with 36% found just once. Clinical symptoms, serum thyroxine, TRAb, thyroid ultrasound and orbital computed tomography formed the basis of diagnosis. V dropped 10 bases and J dropped 0 bases, with 10 bases sitting between them. This CDR3 has 13 amino acids. Germline loops: CDR1 SNHLY, CDR2 FYNNEI. This clonotype was seen ten or more times. The target antigen is unknown. A single base separates this from a much larger clone, so it may be a read error.

Sequencing input: peripheral blood or thyroid tissue (not recorded which). The TCR was taken from an adult man with Graves' hyperthyroidism. This chain links TRBV2 with TRBJ1-5; D is undetermined. DNA of the CDR3: TGTGCCAACCGCCGGGATAGCAATCAGCCCCAGCATTTT. This translates into CANRRDSNQPQHF.